This T cell receptor (beta chain) was recovered during a study of cytomegalovirus exposure and HLA in healthy donors. Study results and limitations: Listed as cytomegalovirus-associated were 150 to 200 TCR beta chains. Presence/absence analyses assumed roughly uniform sequencing depth across donors.

With respect to this clone: The target antigen is unknown.

The primer mix had 60 Vbeta and 13 Jbeta primers. The table came from immunoSEQ multiplex PCR; TCRdb's copy has only in-frame clones and leaves some out. The table includes some 110,000 clones, less than 85% detected once. The receptor's source is a man between 35 and 55 years old in good health and CMV-seropositive. Sequenced: PBMCs.

The CDR3 nucleotides read TGTGCCTGGAGTGTAGAGTACAGGGGGCTTCTAGCGGGAGGGGACGTCTATGAGCAGTTCTTC. It yields the protein CAWSVEYRGLLAGGDVYEQFF. This chain uses TRBV30 with TRBJ2-1; TRBD2 matches 12 bases. The V gene's germline CDR1 is GTSNPN and CDR2 SVGIG (reference sequence). The junction had 23 bases not matched to a gene; V was cut back by 0 bases and J by 8 bases. This CDR3 is built from 21 residues.